Below, 7 T cell receptor beta chains from the same sample are listed, as sequenced in a study of breast tumors, draining lymph nodes, adjacent tissues. TCRdb reprocessed the multiplex PCR reads with MiXCR, giving one entry per CDR3 protein. The table has 84,000 or so distinct CDR3 sequences, over 25% seen once. Samples came from axillary lymph nodes draining the breast cancer. The sample consisted of axillary lymph node tissue. The receptors here all came from a female donor with breast cancer. Some clones in this sample may be carry-over from other donors' samples.

This clonotype was picked up many times. The chain joins TRBV28 to TRBJ2-1, with 11 bases lining up with TRBD2. V was clipped by 6 bases and J by 6 bases; unmatched bases: 10. CDR1 and CDR2 from the germline V gene are MDHEN and SYDVKM. The CDR3 has 16 residues. The DNA of the CDR3 is TGTGCCAGCAGCTCCCTCACTAGCGGGAGACCCAATGAGCAGTTCTTC. Its translation: CASSSLTSGRPNEQFF. Full variable domain (remainder filled in from reference TRBV28 and TRBJ2-1): DVKVTQSSRYLVKRTGEKVFLECVQDMDHENMFWYRQDPGLGLRLIYFSYDVKMKEKGDIPEGYSVSREKKERFSLILESASTNQTSMYLCASSSLTSGRPNEQFFGPGTRLTVL.

This clonotype appeared many times. The chain links TRBV19 to TRBJ1-3, with D tentatively TRBD1 (6 bases). The V and J ends lost 6 bases and 0 bases respectively, with 15 bases between them. Germline assignment: CDR1 LNHDA and CDR2 SQIVND (reference sequence). This CDR3 region has 16 residues. The CDR3 sequence: CASRSGGTPSGNTIYF. CDR3 DNA sequence: TGTGCCAGTAGGAGCGGAGGGACACCCTCTGGAAACACCATATATTTT.

This clonotype was counted many times. This chain uses TRBV7-3 with TRBJ2-1; 14 nucleotides agree with TRBD2. V lost 8 bases and J lost 7; bases outside the gene matches: 7. The length of the CDR3 is 15 residues. Germline-derived CDR1 and CDR2 are SGHTA and FQGTGA. The CDR3 spells CASLLGTSGSNEQFF. CDR3 DNA: TGTGCCAGCCTCTTAGGGACTAGCGGGAGTAATGAGCAGTTCTTC.

This clonotype occurred many times. This chain uses TRBV5-1 with TRBJ2-1, with 11 bases matching TRBD2. V lost 0 bases, J lost 4 bases, and 0 bases stayed unmatched. Germline V gene sequence: CDR1 SGHRS, CDR2 YFSETQ. The CDR3 extends over 15 amino acids. CDR3 in DNA: TGCGCCAGCAGCTTGGGACTAGCGGGGTACAATGAGCAGTTCTTC. Translating it yields CASSLGLAGYNEQFF.

This clonotype was observed many times. V gene TRBV4-3 combines with J gene TRBJ1-5, with D hard to call. The CDR3 runs 16 residues. V dropped 1 base and J dropped 7 bases, with 17 bases sitting between them. Germline CDR1 and CDR2: LGHNA and YSLEER. CDR3 in amino acids: CASSQGARQAIQPQHF. CDR3 in DNA: TGCGCCAGCAGCCAAGGAGCCCGGCAGGCGATACAGCCCCAGCATTTT.

This clonotype has only a few counts. This sequence joins TRBV7-2 and TRBJ1-5, with D perhaps matching TRBD1 (6 bases). V shed 2 bases and J shed 5 bases, with 13 bases lying between them. CDR3 length: 15 residues. Per the germline V gene, CDR1 is SGHTA and CDR2 is FQGNSA. The CDR3 bases are TGTGCCAGCAGCTTACGGACTGGACAGTATCAGCCCCAGCATTTT. As protein: CASSLRTGQYQPQHF.

This clonotype was observed many times. The CDR3 DNA reads as TGCAGTGCGAACGGAGGGCAAACCTACGAGCAGTACTTC. Its protein is CSANGGQTYEQYF. The V call is TRBV20-1, the J call TRBJ2-7, with a tentative D call TRBD2 (6 bases). The V and J ends lost 6 bases and 2 bases respectively, with 14 bases between them. The CDR3 covers 13 residues. The germline gives CDR1 DFQATT, CDR2 SNEGSKA (reference sequence).